These T cell receptor beta chains were read from a single sample in a study of T cells in Graves' hyperthyroidism and ophthalmopathy. TCRdb analysed the multiplex PCR reads with MiXCR anew, one entry per CDR3 protein. The sample yields about 640,000 distinct CDR3 sequences, around 20% seen once. Sequencing was performed on blood. The receptors derive from a man aged 30 to 45 with Graves' ophthalmopathy. Each CDR3 is given with its conserved first and last residue. A D gene is named only where the DNA matches it firmly. Where a row states a size, it is once, few, many or the class of an expanded clone; other rows omit it.

V gene: TRBV12-3/TRBV12-4
J gene: TRBJ1-4
D gene: TRBD1
clone size: many
CDR3 protein: CASSDRGRGLGEKLFF
CDR3 DNA: TGTGCCAGCAGCGACAGGGGGCGAGGTTTGGGTGAAAAACTGTTTTTT

V gene: TRBV19
J gene: TRBJ2-2
D gene: NA
clone size: NA
CDR3 protein: CASSIRVGSGELFF
CDR3 DNA: TGTGCCAGTAGTATCAGAGTGGGGTCCGGGGAGCTGTTTTTT

V gene: TRBV6-5
J gene: TRBJ1-1
D gene: NA
clone size: few
CDR3 protein: CASSYTVGNTEAFF
CDR3 DNA: TGTGCCAGCAGTTACACGGTCGGGAACACTGAAGCTTTCTTT

V gene: TRBV5-5
J gene: TRBJ2-7
D gene: NA
clone size: few
CDR3 protein: CASSGGDRSYEQYF
CDR3 DNA: TGTGCCAGCAGCGGGGGGGACAGAAGCTACGAGCAGTACTTC

V gene: TRBV20-1
J gene: TRBJ2-7
D gene: NA
clone size: NA
CDR3 protein: CSARHGKESSYEQYF
CDR3 DNA: TGCAGTGCTAGGCACGGGAAGGAGAGCTCCTACGAGCAGTACTTC

V gene: TRBV7-3
J gene: TRBJ2-5
D gene: TRBD2
clone size: few
CDR3 protein: CASSPSGRRETQYF
CDR3 DNA: TGTGCCAGCAGCCCGAGCGGGAGGCGAGAGACCCAGTACTTC

V gene: TRBV4-1
J gene: TRBJ2-1
D gene: TRBD2
clone size: NA
CDR3 protein: CASSQVLAGESYNEQFF
CDR3 DNA: TGCGCCAGCAGCCAGGTTCTAGCGGGAGAGTCCTACAATGAGCAGTTCTTC

V gene: TRBV28
J gene: TRBJ2-3
D gene: TRBD2
clone size: many
CDR3 protein: CASSAGLAGGTDTQYF
CDR3 DNA: TGTGCCAGCAGTGCCGGACTAGCGGGAGGAACAGATACGCAGTATTTT

V gene: TRBV5-1
J gene: TRBJ2-1
D gene: TRBD1
clone size: many
CDR3 protein: CASSSTGAHNEQFF
CDR3 DNA: TGCGCCAGCAGCTCGACAGGGGCCCACAATGAGCAGTTCTTC

V gene: TRBV15
J gene: TRBJ2-7
D gene: NA
clone size: NA
CDR3 protein: CATSRQGGYEQYF
CDR3 DNA: TGTGCCACCAGCAGACAGGGGGGTTACGAGCAGTACTTC

V gene: TRBV3-1
J gene: TRBJ2-3
D gene: TRBD1
clone size: NA
CDR3 protein: CASSHPQGAADTQYF
CDR3 DNA: TGTGCCAGCAGCCACCCACAGGGGGCTGCAGATACGCAGTATTTT

V gene: TRBV6-5
J gene: TRBJ2-7
D gene: NA
clone size: NA
CDR3 protein: CASSYPKQGGEQYF
CDR3 DNA: TGTGCCAGCAGTTACCCAAAGCAGGGCGGCGAGCAGTACTTC

V gene: TRBV6-2/TRBV6-3
J gene: TRBJ2-7
D gene: NA
clone size: NA
CDR3 protein: CASSESDPSPPLDEQYF
CDR3 DNA: TGTGCCAGCAGCGAAAGCGACCCGTCCCCGCCCTTAGACGAGCAGTACTTC

V gene: TRBV25-1
J gene: TRBJ2-1
D gene: NA
clone size: NA
CDR3 protein: CASSLARRDEQFF
CDR3 DNA: TGTGCCAGCAGTCTCGCTAGGAGAGACGAGCAGTTCTTC

V gene: TRBV27
J gene: TRBJ2-4
D gene: TRBD2
clone size: NA
CDR3 protein: CASSGGGVPNIQYF
CDR3 DNA: TGTGCCAGCAGCGGGGGAGGGGTCCCAAACATTCAGTACTTC

V gene: TRBV10-3
J gene: TRBJ2-3
D gene: NA
clone size: few
CDR3 protein: CAISDGRPDTQYF
CDR3 DNA: TGTGCCATCAGTGATGGTCGGCCAGATACGCAGTATTTT

V gene: TRBV2
J gene: TRBJ1-5
D gene: NA
clone size: many
CDR3 protein: CASSDGSNQPQHF
CDR3 DNA: TGTGCCAGCAGTGACGGCAGCAATCAGCCCCAGCATTTT

V gene: TRBV5-1
J gene: TRBJ1-4
D gene: NA
clone size: few
CDR3 protein: CASREGSTNEKLFF
CDR3 DNA: TGCGCCAGCAGGGAGGGGTCAACTAATGAAAAACTGTTTTTT

V gene: TRBV7-9
J gene: TRBJ2-7
D gene: TRBD2
clone size: few
CDR3 protein: CASSRDRRAGGGYEQYF
CDR3 DNA: TGTGCCAGCAGCCGGGACAGAAGAGCGGGAGGCGGCTACGAGCAGTACTTC

V gene: TRBV2
J gene: TRBJ1-5
D gene: NA
clone size: NA
CDR3 protein: CASSEGVGIYSNQPQHF
CDR3 DNA: TGTGCCAGCAGTGAAGGGGTAGGGATCTATAGCAATCAGCCCCAGCATTTT

V gene: TRBV27
J gene: TRBJ1-2
D gene: NA
clone size: few
CDR3 protein: CASRTAGSGYTF
CDR3 DNA: TGTGCCAGCAGAACAGCCGGGAGTGGCTACACCTTC

V gene: TRBV7-3
J gene: TRBJ1-6
D gene: NA
clone size: NA
CDR3 protein: CASSLAGNRNSPLHF
CDR3 DNA: TGTGCCAGCAGCTTAGCTGGGAATCGTAATTCACCCCTCCACTTT

V gene: TRBV20-1
J gene: TRBJ2-1
D gene: TRBD2
clone size: few
CDR3 protein: CSARKREGGSYNEQFF
CDR3 DNA: TGCAGTGCTAGAAAGCGGGAGGGAGGTTCCTACAATGAGCAGTTCTTC

V gene: TRBV13
J gene: TRBJ2-3
D gene: NA
clone size: few
CDR3 protein: CASSTRQRQRTAGTQYF
CDR3 DNA: TGTGCCAGCAGCACCCGACAGCGCCAGCGAACTGCTGGTACGCAGTATTTT

V gene: TRBV6-2/TRBV6-3
J gene: TRBJ2-4
D gene: NA
clone size: few
CDR3 protein: CASSLPGVAKNIQYF
CDR3 DNA: TGTGCCAGCAGCCTTCCGGGGGTAGCCAAAAACATTCAGTACTTC

V gene: TRBV20-1
J gene: TRBJ2-7
D gene: TRBD2
clone size: few
CDR3 protein: CSASRNGRPPYEQYF
CDR3 DNA: TGCAGTGCTAGTCGTAACGGGAGGCCCCCCTACGAGCAGTACTTC

V gene: TRBV28
J gene: TRBJ2-1
D gene: TRBD2
clone size: few
CDR3 protein: CASSFPGGNNEQFF
CDR3 DNA: TGTGCCAGCAGTTTCCCGGGGGGAAACAATGAGCAGTTCTTC

V gene: TRBV7-8
J gene: TRBJ2-1
D gene: TRBD2
clone size: many
CDR3 protein: CASSLSALAGGPSPEQFF
CDR3 DNA: TGTGCCAGCAGCTTATCCGCCCTAGCGGGAGGGCCCTCGCCTGAGCAGTTCTTC

V gene: TRBV6-1
J gene: TRBJ1-1
D gene: NA
clone size: many
CDR3 protein: CASSGRFAGSTEAFF
CDR3 DNA: TGTGCCAGCAGTGGGCGATTCGCCGGGTCCACTGAAGCTTTCTTT

V gene: TRBV6-2/TRBV6-3
J gene: TRBJ2-2
D gene: NA
clone size: NA
CDR3 protein: CASKQASNTGELFF
CDR3 DNA: TGTGCCAGCAAGCAGGCCTCGAACACCGGGGAGCTGTTTTTT

V gene: TRBV7-2
J gene: TRBJ1-1
D gene: NA
clone size: many
CDR3 protein: CASSFGGLATEAFF
CDR3 DNA: TGTGCCAGCAGCTTCGGGGGCCTCGCCACTGAAGCTTTCTTT

V gene: TRBV7-2
J gene: TRBJ2-3
D gene: NA
clone size: once
CDR3 protein: CAGEVGDTQYF
CDR3 DNA: TGTGCCGGGGAGGTAGGAGATACGCAGTATTTT

V gene: TRBV12-3/TRBV12-4
J gene: TRBJ2-3
D gene: NA
clone size: many
CDR3 protein: CASSFPIRESTDTQYF
CDR3 DNA: TGTGCCAGCAGTTTTCCAATCAGGGAGAGCACAGATACGCAGTATTTT

V gene: TRBV5-5
J gene: TRBJ2-7
D gene: NA
clone size: few
CDR3 protein: CASSWGAYEQYF
CDR3 DNA: TGTGCCAGCAGCTGGGGGGCCTACGAGCAGTACTTC

V gene: TRBV7-2
J gene: TRBJ1-2
D gene: TRBD1
clone size: NA
CDR3 protein: CASSPQTGGVSNYGYTF
CDR3 DNA: TGTGCCAGCAGCCCCCAAACAGGGGGCGTTTCTAACTATGGCTACACCTTC

V gene: TRBV2
J gene: TRBJ2-1
D gene: TRBD2
clone size: few
CDR3 protein: CATPSGKPSEQFF
CDR3 DNA: TGTGCCACCCCTAGCGGGAAACCGAGTGAGCAGTTCTTC

V gene: TRBV6-1
J gene: TRBJ2-4
D gene: NA
clone size: NA
CDR3 protein: CASTLPPGKAKNIQYF
CDR3 DNA: TGTGCCAGCACCCTCCCCCCCGGAAAAGCCAAAAACATTCAGTACTTC

V gene: TRBV5-4
J gene: TRBJ2-3
D gene: NA
clone size: once
CDR3 protein: CASTPGDEPITDTQYF
CDR3 DNA: TGTGCCAGCACCCCCGGAGACGAACCGATAACAGATACGCAGTATTTT

V gene: TRBV25-1
J gene: TRBJ2-5
D gene: NA
clone size: NA
CDR3 protein: CASSESGRETQYF
CDR3 DNA: TGTGCCAGCAGTGAGTCAGGGAGAGAGACCCAGTACTTC

V gene: TRBV6-2/TRBV6-3
J gene: TRBJ1-1
D gene: TRBD1
clone size: NA
CDR3 protein: CASRRGQGTATEAFF
CDR3 DNA: TGTGCCAGCAGACGGGGACAGGGAACGGCCACTGAAGCTTTCTTT

V gene: TRBV4-1
J gene: TRBJ1-5
D gene: TRBD1
clone size: NA
CDR3 protein: CASSQDHRPDRANQPQHF
CDR3 DNA: TGCGCCAGCAGCCAAGACCACCGTCCGGACAGGGCTAATCAGCCCCAGCATTTT

V gene: TRBV4-1
J gene: TRBJ2-7
D gene: NA
clone size: NA
CDR3 protein: CASSGGRGARSSYEQYF
CDR3 DNA: TGCGCCAGCAGCGGAGGTAGGGGGGCGCGGAGCTCCTACGAGCAGTACTTC

V gene: TRBV10-3
J gene: TRBJ1-1
D gene: NA
clone size: few
CDR3 protein: CAISELTSRANTEAFF
CDR3 DNA: TGTGCCATCAGTGAATTGACATCCAGGGCAAACACTGAAGCTTTCTTT

V gene: TRBV4-1
J gene: TRBJ2-3
D gene: NA
clone size: few
CDR3 protein: CASSQDQAFSTDTQYF
CDR3 DNA: TGCGCCAGCAGCCAAGATCAAGCGTTCTCCACAGATACGCAGTATTTT

V gene: TRBV12-3/TRBV12-4
J gene: TRBJ2-7
D gene: TRBD1
clone size: many
CDR3 protein: CASSRQGAGEQYF
CDR3 DNA: TGTGCCAGCAGTCGACAGGGGGCCGGCGAGCAGTACTTC

V gene: TRBV2
J gene: TRBJ2-1
D gene: TRBD1
clone size: many
CDR3 protein: CASSEEQGAYNEQFF
CDR3 DNA: TGTGCCAGCAGTGAGGAGCAGGGGGCCTACAATGAGCAGTTCTTC

V gene: TRBV28
J gene: TRBJ1-2
D gene: NA
clone size: NA
CDR3 protein: CASSLRTTYGYTF
CDR3 DNA: TGTGCCAGCAGTTTACGGACAACCTATGGCTACACCTTC

V gene: TRBV6-1
J gene: TRBJ2-4
D gene: TRBD2
clone size: NA
CDR3 protein: CASRARGVLAKNIQYF
CDR3 DNA: TGTGCCAGCAGGGCCCGGGGGGTTCTAGCCAAAAACATTCAGTACTTC

V gene: TRBV7-2
J gene: TRBJ2-4
D gene: NA
clone size: few
CDR3 protein: CASSLGTRDIQYF
CDR3 DNA: TGTGCCAGCAGCTTGGGGACAAGGGACATTCAGTACTTC

V gene: TRBV12-3/TRBV12-4
J gene: TRBJ2-7
D gene: TRBD2
clone size: many
CDR3 protein: CASSFASGSPYEQYF
CDR3 DNA: TGTGCCAGCAGTTTTGCTAGCGGGAGTCCCTACGAGCAGTACTTC

V gene: TRBV7-3
J gene: TRBJ2-1
D gene: NA
clone size: many
CDR3 protein: CASSSGSQSGNEQFF
CDR3 DNA: TGTGCCAGCAGTTCCGGATCCCAGTCGGGGAATGAGCAGTTCTTC

V gene: TRBV7-9
J gene: TRBJ2-1
D gene: NA
clone size: NA
CDR3 protein: CASSLAGVGADEQFF
CDR3 DNA: TGTGCCAGCAGCTTAGCGGGGGTGGGGGCAGATGAGCAGTTCTTC

V gene: TRBV6-5
J gene: TRBJ1-6
D gene: TRBD1
clone size: NA
CDR3 protein: CASSYRTGFNSPLHF
CDR3 DNA: TGTGCCAGCAGTTACCGGACAGGGTTTAATTCACCCCTCCACTTT

V gene: TRBV6-2/TRBV6-3
J gene: TRBJ2-7
D gene: TRBD2
clone size: NA
CDR3 protein: CASGDSGRLAYEQYF
CDR3 DNA: TGTGCCAGCGGGGATAGCGGGAGGCTCGCCTACGAGCAGTACTTC